These 19 T cell receptor beta chains were sequenced from one sample in a study of blood T cell repertoires in COVID-19. Sequencing was performed with immunoSEQ multiplex PCR; in TCRdb, only in-frame clones are kept and a portion is missing. The table lists about 140,000 clones, about three quarters of them singletons, with roughly 9% in the top ten. Material for sequencing was peripheral blood. The receptors here all came from a woman between 45 and 60 years old with active or convalescent COVID-19.

The CDR3: CASSLAATSGGYNEQFF. The CDR3 DNA reads as TGTGCCAGCAGCTTAGCGGCCACTAGCGGGGGCTACAATGAGCAGTTCTTC. The rearrangement uses TRBV7-3 and TRBJ2-1; 11 nucleotides match TRBD2. CDR1 and CDR2 (germline): SGHTA, FQGTGA. With V trimmed by 2 bases and J by 3 bases, 6 bases remained unmatched. This CDR3 contains 17 residues.

This chain joins TRBV7-3 and TRBJ1-2, with 10 nucleotides matching TRBD1. This CDR3 spans 14 amino acids. Germline V CDR1 and CDR2: SGHTA, FQGTGA. With 1 base clipped from V and 8 bases from J, the junction kept 4 bases outside the gene matches. CDR3 residues: CASSLSGTGVGYTF. DNA for the CDR3: TGTGCCAGCAGCTTAAGTGGGACAGGGGTCGGCTACACCTTC.

The count of this clone is one. The genes are TRBV5-4 and TRBJ2-3; tentatively, D is TRBD1 (6 bases). This CDR3 has 15 residues. V lost 4 bases to trimming and J lost 3 bases, with 15 bases between them. Germline V gene sequence: CDR1 SGHNT, CDR2 YYREEE (reference sequence). The CDR3 nucleotides read TGTGCCAGCAGCCCTCAGAGGGGGAGTACAGATACGCAGTATTTT. This sequence encodes CASSPQRGSTDTQYF. Drawing the rest from reference TRBV5-4 and TRBJ2-3, the complete variable domain is ETGVTQSPTHLIKTRGQQVTLRCSSQSGHNTVSWYQQALGQGPQFIFQYYREEENGRGNFPPRFSGLQFPNYSSELNVNALELDDSALYLCASSPQRGSTDTQYFGPGTRLTVL.

This clone has more than one count but fewer than ten. CDR3 sequence reads: CASSPTPNRVGQPQHF. CDR3 bases: TGCGCCAGCAGTCCCACCCCTAACAGGGTCGGGCAGCCCCAGCATTTT. This chain uses TRBV23-1 with TRBJ1-5, with D maybe TRBD1 (6 bases). TRBV23-1 is sorted into the ORF group, with uncertain function. Trimming removed 4 bases at V and 7 bases at J, with 20 bases between. This CDR3 comprises 16 residues.

A remark on this clone: The same CDR3 is also encoded by other DNA sequences in this sample. This rearrangement joins TRBV18 to TRBJ1-5, with 10 nucleotides matching TRBD1. With V trimmed by 6 bases and J by 5 bases, 7 bases remained unmatched. The CDR3 runs to 15 residues. The V gene's germline CDR1 is KGHSH and CDR2 LQKENI. CDR3 coding DNA: TGTGCCAGCTCCCCCACTGGGACAGGGGATCAGCCCCAGCATTTT. Protein sequence: CASSPTGTGDQPQHF.

V gene TRBV7-9 combines with J gene TRBJ1-2; 9 nucleotides align to TRBD1. Trimming removed 5 bases from V and 8 bases from J; junction bases left unmatched: 9. This CDR3 is built from 14 residues. The germline V gene has CDR1 SEHNR and CDR2 FQNEAQ (reference sequence). The CDR3 nucleotides read TGTGCCAGCAGCGGAACAGGGGGCGCGGGCGGCTACACCTTC. Translation: CASSGTGGAGGYTF.

This chain uses TRBV5-6 with TRBJ1-3, with TRBD1 matching 7 bases. V shed 7 bases, J shed 0 bases, and the junction held 13 bases outside the gene matches. The CDR3 consists of 17 residues. The V gene's germline CDR1 is SGHDT and CDR2 YYEEEE. The CDR3 DNA reads TGTGCCAGCCGATCAGAAGACAGGGAAGACTCTGGAAACACCATATATTTT. Residues: CASRSEDREDSGNTIYF.

The chain recombines TRBV6-5 with TRBJ1-3, with D tentatively TRBD1 (5 bases). This CDR3 is built from 14 residues. Trimming left V 6 bases short and J 3 bases short, with 12 bases between. Germline V gene data show CDR1 as MNHEY and CDR2 as SVGAGI. CDR3: CASSPGTYGNTIYF. CDR3 bases: TGTGCCAGCAGCCCGGGGACTTATGGAAACACCATATATTTT.

This clone was seen a handful of times. The V and J genes are TRBV28 and TRBJ1-3; a weak D match, TRBD1 (6 bases). The CDR3 is 15 amino acids. V dropped 6 bases and J dropped 0 bases, with 12 bases sitting between them. Germline CDR1 and CDR2: MDHEN and SYDVKM. In DNA, the CDR3 is TGTGCCAGCAGCACCGGGGACATCTCTGGAAACACCATATATTTT. Amino acids: CASSTGDISGNTIYF.

V and J are TRBV6-5 and TRBJ2-7; D is possibly TRBD1 (5 bases). The CDR3 spans 12 residues. Germline assignment: CDR1 MNHEY and CDR2 SVGAGI. Deletions cut 10 bases from V and 7 bases from J, with 17 bases between. CDR3 bases: TGTGCCACCTGGGGCCGACGAATGGAGCAGTACTTC. Its protein product is CATWGRRMEQYF.

The chain joins TRBV19 to TRBJ1-5; D may be TRBD1 (5 bases). The CDR3 is 13 amino acids. Germline CDR1 reads LNHDA; CDR2 reads SQIVND (reference sequence). V was cut by 11 bases and J by 5 bases, with 16 bases left in between. Here the CDR3 DNA reads TGTGCCGCCGCCGGGGGTAGGGATCAGCCCCAGCATTTT. Translation gives CAAAGGRDQPQHF.

V usage is TRBV5-5 and J usage is TRBJ1-1; D is unclear. V lost 2 bases and J lost 2, with 10 bases in between. Per the germline V gene, CDR1 is SGHKS and CDR2 is YYEKEE (reference sequence). CDR3 length: 14 amino acids. CDR3 coding DNA: TGTGCCAGCAGCTTTCTAACAGCTAACACTGAAGCTTTCTTT. Encoded protein: CASSFLTANTEAFF. The whole variable domain, remainder taken from reference TRBV5-5 and TRBJ1-1, is DAGVTQSPTHLIKTRGQQVTLRCSPISGHKSVSWYQQVLGQGPQFIFQYYEKEERGRGNFPDRFSARQFPNYSSELNVNALLLGDSALYLCASSFLTANTEAFFGQGTRLTVV.

The chain carries TRBV7-6 and TRBJ2-7, with 15 bases matching TRBD2. The V gene's germline CDR1 is SGHVS and CDR2 FNYEAQ. Trimming took 4 bases from V and 6 from J; bases not matched to a gene: 4. The CDR3 is 15 residues long. The DNA of the CDR3 is TGTGCCAGCAGCTCAGGACTAGCGGGAGGGGCCGAGCAGTACTTC. It encodes CASSSGLAGGAEQYF. Full variable domain (missing parts from reference TRBV7-6 and TRBJ2-7): GAGVSQSPRYKVTKRGQDVALRCDPISGHVSLYWYRQALGQGPEFLTYFNYEAQQDKSGLPNDRFSAERPEGSISTLTIQRTEQRDSAMYRCASSSGLAGGAEQYFGPGTRLTVT.

J is TRBJ2-1 and V is TRBV3-1 (or the pseudogene TRBV3-2); the D gene is possibly TRBD1 (5 bases). This CDR3 has 13 residues. From germline, CDR1 is LGHDT and CDR2 YNNKEL (reference sequence). The V gene lost 2 bases and the J gene lost 6 bases, with 8 bases spanning the gap. This CDR3 is CASSQFGANEQFF. As DNA, the CDR3 is TGTGCCAGCAGCCAATTTGGGGCCAATGAGCAGTTCTTC.

There are a few counts of this clone. This chain links TRBV3-1 (or the pseudogene TRBV3-2) with TRBJ2-3; D perhaps matches TRBD1 (5 bases). From germline, CDR1 is LGHDT and CDR2 YNNKEL (reference sequence). The V end lost 0 bases, the J end lost 2 bases, and 6 bases lay between the germline ends. The CDR3 extends over 14 amino acids. The CDR3: CASSQEDITDTQYF. The DNA for the CDR3 is TGTGCCAGCAGCCAAGAGGACATCACAGATACGCAGTATTTT.

The chain recombines TRBV30 with TRBJ1-5; D unresolved. The CDR3 loop spans 13 amino acids. V shed 6 bases and J shed 4 bases, with 13 bases lying between them. Per germline, CDR1 GTSNPN and CDR2 SVGIG (reference sequence). As DNA, the CDR3 is TGTGCCTGCGCCCCGGGAGCGAATCAGCCCCAGCATTTT. Its translation: CACAPGANQPQHF.

The J gene is TRBJ2-3, the V gene TRBV18; 9 bases align to TRBD2. Germline CDR1 is KGHSH and CDR2 is LQKENI. The length of the CDR3 is 14 residues. The ends lost 4 bases at V and 1 base at J; junction bases unmatched: 0. CDR3 loop: CASSRLAGTDTQYF. The DNA for the CDR3 is TGTGCCAGCTCACGACTAGCGGGCACAGATACGCAGTATTTT.

The chain links TRBV11-2 to TRBJ1-1; D is possibly TRBD1 (6 bases). This CDR3 has 14 residues. Germline CDR1 SGHAT, CDR2 FQNNGV. V lost 1 base and J lost 7, with 13 bases in between. CDR3 sequence: CASSLAVGAGEAFF. The DNA for the CDR3 is TGTGCCAGCAGCTTAGCGGTGGGGGCGGGTGAAGCTTTCTTT.

This clone is medium-sized (0.01 to 0.1%) by share. V usage is TRBV7-9 and J usage is TRBJ1-4, with a weak D call TRBD1 (5 bases). This CDR3 is 14 amino acids long. The V end lost 6 bases, the J end lost 0 bases, and 8 bases lay between the germline ends. The germline gives CDR1 SEHNR, CDR2 FQNEAQ (reference sequence). In DNA, the CDR3 is TGTGCCAGCAGGCGGGGGACAACTAATGAAAAACTGTTTTTT. Its protein product is CASRRGTTNEKLFF. The full variable domain, with the rest looked up from reference TRBV7-9 and TRBJ1-4, is DTGVSQNPRHKITKRGQNVTFRCDPISEHNRLYWYRQTLGQGPEFLTYFQNEAQLEKSRLLSDRFSAERPKGSFSTLEIQRTEQGDSAMYLCASRRGTTNEKLFFGSGTQLSVL.